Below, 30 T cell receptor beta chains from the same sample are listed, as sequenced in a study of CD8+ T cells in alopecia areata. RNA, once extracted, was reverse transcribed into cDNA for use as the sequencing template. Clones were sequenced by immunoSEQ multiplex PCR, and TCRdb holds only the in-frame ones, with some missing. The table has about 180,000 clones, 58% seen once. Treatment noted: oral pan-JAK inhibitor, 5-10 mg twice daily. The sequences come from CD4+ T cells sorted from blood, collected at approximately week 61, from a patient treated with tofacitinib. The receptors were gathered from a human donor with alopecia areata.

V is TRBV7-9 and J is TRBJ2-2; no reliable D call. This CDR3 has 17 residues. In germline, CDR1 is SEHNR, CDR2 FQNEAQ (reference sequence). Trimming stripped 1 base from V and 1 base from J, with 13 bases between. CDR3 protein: CASSLGPGRMNTGELFF. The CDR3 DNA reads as TGTGCCAGCAGCTTAGGACCGGGTCGGATGAACACCGGGGAGCTGTTTTTT.

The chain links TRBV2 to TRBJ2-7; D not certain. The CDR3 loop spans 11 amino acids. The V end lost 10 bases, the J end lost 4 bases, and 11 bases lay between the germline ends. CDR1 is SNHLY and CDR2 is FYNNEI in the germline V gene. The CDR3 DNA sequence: TGTGCCACCAGGAGCGTGTACGAGCAGTACTTC. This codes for CATRSVYEQYF.

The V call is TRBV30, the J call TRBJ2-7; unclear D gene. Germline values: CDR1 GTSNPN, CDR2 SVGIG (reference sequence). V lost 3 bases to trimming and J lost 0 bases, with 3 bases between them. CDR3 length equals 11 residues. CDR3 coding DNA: TGTGCCTGGAGCCACTCCTACGAGCAGTACTTC. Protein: CAWSHSYEQYF.

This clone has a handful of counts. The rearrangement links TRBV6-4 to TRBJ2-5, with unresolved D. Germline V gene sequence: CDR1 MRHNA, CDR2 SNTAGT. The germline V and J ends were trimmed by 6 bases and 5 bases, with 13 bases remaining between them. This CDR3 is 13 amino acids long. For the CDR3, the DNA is TGTGCCAGCAGCCGATCCTTACGGGAGACCCAGTACTTC. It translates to CASSRSLRETQYF.

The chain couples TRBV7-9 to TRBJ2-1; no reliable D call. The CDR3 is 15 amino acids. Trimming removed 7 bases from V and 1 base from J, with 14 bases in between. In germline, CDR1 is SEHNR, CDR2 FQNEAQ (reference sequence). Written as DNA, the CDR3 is TGTGCCAGCAATTTAGGTGGAACGTCCTACAATGAGCAGTTCTTC. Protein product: CASNLGGTSYNEQFF.

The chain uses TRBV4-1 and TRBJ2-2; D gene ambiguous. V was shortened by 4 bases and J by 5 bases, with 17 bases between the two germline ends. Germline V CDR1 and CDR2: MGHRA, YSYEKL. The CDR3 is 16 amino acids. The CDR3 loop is CASSPWWAVSTGELFF. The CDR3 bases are TGCGCCAGCAGCCCCTGGTGGGCTGTCTCAACCGGGGAGCTGTTTTTT.

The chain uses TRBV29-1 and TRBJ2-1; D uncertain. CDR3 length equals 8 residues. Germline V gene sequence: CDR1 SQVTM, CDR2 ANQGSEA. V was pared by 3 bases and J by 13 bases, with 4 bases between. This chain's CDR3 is CSVDAQFF. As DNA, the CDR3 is TGCAGCGTTGATGCCCAGTTCTTC.

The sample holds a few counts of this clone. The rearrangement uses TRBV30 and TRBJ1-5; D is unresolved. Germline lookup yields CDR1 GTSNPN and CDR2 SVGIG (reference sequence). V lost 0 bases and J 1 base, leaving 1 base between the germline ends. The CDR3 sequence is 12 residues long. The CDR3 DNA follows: TGTGCCTGGAGTGTCAGCAATCAGCCCCAGCATTTT. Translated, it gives CAWSVSNQPQHF.

The CDR3 protein is CASSLKGKNIQYF. CDR3 bases: TGTGCCAGCAGTTTGAAGGGCAAAAACATTCAGTACTTC. This rearrangement joins TRBV27 to TRBJ2-4; D unresolved. CDR3 length: 13 amino acids. V was clipped by 3 bases and J by 3 bases, with 6 bases between them. Germline CDR1 MNHEY, CDR2 SMNVEV (reference sequence).

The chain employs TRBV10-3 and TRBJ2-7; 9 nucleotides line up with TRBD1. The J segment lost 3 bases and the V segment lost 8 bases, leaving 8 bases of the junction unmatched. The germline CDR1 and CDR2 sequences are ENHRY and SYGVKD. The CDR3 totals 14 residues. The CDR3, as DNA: TGTGCCATCCGCGCGACAGGGGGAAACTACGAGCAGTACTTC. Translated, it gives CAIRATGGNYEQYF.

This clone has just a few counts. In DNA, the CDR3 is TGCGCCAGCAGCTTGGCCGGGACAGGGGTCTATGGCTACACCTTC. This translates into CASSLAGTGVYGYTF. J is TRBJ1-2 and V is TRBV5-1; 10 bases are a match to TRBD1. The trim removed 0 bases at V and 4 bases at J, leaving 3 bases unmatched. The CDR3 has 15 amino acids. The germline CDR1 and CDR2 sequences are SGHRS and YFSETQ.

CDR3 DNA: TGCGCCAGCAGTCAATTGGACAGGCCTGGGGCCAACGTCCTGACTTTC. Translated, it gives CASSQLDRPGANVLTF. The genes are TRBV23-1 and TRBJ2-6; 7 nucleotides agree with TRBD1. TRBV23-1 falls under the ORF class, with uncertain function. J gave up 2 bases and V 1 base, and 2 bases lay outside the gene matches. This CDR3 contains 16 residues.

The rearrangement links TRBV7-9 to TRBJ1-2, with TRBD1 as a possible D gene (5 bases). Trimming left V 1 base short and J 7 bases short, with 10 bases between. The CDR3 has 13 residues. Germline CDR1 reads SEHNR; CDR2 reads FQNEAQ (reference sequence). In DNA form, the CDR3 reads TGTGCCAGCAGCTTAGAGCAGGGAAGTGGCTACACCTTC. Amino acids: CASSLEQGSGYTF.

CDR3 in amino acids: CASSKGRDRDTDTQYF. For the CDR3, the DNA is TGTGCCAGCAGCAAAGGGAGGGACAGGGACACAGATACGCAGTATTTT. V is TRBV21-1 and J is TRBJ2-3; the DNA was not used to check the table's D call, TRBD1. TRBV21-1 constitutes a pseudogene. The CDR3 is made up of 16 amino acids.

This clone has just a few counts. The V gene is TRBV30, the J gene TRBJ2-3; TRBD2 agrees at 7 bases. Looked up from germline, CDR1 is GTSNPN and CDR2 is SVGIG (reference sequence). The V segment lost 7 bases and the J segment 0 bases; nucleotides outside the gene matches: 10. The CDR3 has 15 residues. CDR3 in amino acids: CASHSGTTSTDTQYF. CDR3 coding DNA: TGTGCCTCCCACTCCGGGACTACTAGCACAGATACGCAGTATTTT.

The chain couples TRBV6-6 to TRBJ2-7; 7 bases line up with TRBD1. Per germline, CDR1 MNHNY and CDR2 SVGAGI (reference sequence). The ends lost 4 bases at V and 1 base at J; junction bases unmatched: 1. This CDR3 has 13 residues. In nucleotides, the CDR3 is TGTGCCAGCAGTTCGGGACAGTCCTACGAGCAGTACTTC. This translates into CASSSGQSYEQYF.

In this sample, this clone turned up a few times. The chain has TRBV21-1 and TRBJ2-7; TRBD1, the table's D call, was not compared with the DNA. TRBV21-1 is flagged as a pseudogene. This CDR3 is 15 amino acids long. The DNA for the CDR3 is TGTGCCAGCAGCAAAGGGGACAGGGCCTCCTACGAGCAGTACTTC. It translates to CASSKGDRASYEQYF.

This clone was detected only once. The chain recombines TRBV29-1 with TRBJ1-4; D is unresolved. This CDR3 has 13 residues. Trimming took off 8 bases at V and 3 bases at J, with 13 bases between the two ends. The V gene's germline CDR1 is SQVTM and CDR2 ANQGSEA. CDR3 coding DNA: TGCAGCAAGTCGGGTAGACCTAATGAAAAACTGTTTTTT. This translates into CSKSGRPNEKLFF.

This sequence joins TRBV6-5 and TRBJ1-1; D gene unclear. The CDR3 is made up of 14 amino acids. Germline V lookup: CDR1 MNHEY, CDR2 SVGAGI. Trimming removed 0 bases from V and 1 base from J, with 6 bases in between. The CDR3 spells CASSYSRGNTEAFF. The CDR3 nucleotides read TGTGCCAGCAGTTACTCGCGGGGGAACACTGAAGCTTTCTTT.

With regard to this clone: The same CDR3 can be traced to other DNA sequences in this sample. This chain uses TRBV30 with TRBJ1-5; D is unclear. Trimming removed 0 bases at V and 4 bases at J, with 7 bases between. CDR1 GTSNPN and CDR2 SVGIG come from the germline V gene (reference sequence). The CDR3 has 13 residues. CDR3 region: CAWSVEGNQPQHF. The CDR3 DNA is TGTGCCTGGAGTGTAGAGGGAAATCAGCCCCAGCATTTT.

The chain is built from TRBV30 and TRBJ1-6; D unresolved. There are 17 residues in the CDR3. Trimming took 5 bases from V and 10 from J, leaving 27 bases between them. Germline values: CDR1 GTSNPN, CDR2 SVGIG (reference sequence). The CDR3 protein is CAWSGVRGLTTVSPLHF. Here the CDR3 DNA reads TGTGCCTGGTCCGGCGTCCGCGGGCTTACTACCGTCTCACCCCTCCACTTT.

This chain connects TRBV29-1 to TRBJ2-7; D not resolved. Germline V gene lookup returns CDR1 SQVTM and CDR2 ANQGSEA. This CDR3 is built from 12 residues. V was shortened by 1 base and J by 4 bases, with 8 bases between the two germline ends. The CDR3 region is CSVEGPEYEQYF. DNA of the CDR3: TGCAGCGTTGAAGGCCCGGAGTACGAGCAGTACTTC.

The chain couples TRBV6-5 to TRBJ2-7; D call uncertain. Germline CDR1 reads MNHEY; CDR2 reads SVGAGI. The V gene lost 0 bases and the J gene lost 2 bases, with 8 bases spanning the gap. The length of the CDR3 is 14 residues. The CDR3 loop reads CASSYSGLTYEQYF. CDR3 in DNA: TGTGCCAGCAGTTACTCAGGCCTCACCTACGAGCAGTACTTC.

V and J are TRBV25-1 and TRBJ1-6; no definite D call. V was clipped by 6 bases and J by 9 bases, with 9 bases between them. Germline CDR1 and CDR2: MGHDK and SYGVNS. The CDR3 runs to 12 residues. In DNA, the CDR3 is TGTGCCAGCAGACTGACCGGTTCACCCCTCCACTTT. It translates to CASRLTGSPLHF.

CDR3 nucleotide sequence: TGTGCCAGCAGTCTTAGAAACTATGGCTACACCTTC. Amino acid sequence: CASSLRNYGYTF. This rearrangement joins TRBV28 to TRBJ1-2; D not certain. CDR1 is MDHEN, CDR2 SYDVKM, per germline. V lost 5 bases to trimming and J lost 2 bases, with 6 bases between them. The CDR3 runs to 12 residues.

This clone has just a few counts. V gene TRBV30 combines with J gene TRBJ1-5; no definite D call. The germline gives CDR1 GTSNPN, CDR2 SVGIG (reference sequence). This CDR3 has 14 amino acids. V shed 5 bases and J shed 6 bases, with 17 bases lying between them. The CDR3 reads CAWGNRGLVQPQHF. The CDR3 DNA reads TGTGCCTGGGGCAATAGAGGGTTGGTTCAGCCCCAGCATTTT.

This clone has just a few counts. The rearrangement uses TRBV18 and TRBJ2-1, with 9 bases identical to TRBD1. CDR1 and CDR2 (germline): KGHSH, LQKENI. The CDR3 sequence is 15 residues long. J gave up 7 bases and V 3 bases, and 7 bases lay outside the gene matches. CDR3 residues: CASSPNTGQGNEQFF. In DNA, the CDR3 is TGTGCCAGCTCACCGAACACGGGACAGGGTAATGAGCAGTTCTTC. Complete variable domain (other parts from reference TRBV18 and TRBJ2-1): NAGVMQNPRHLVRRRGQEARLRCSPMKGHSHVYWYRQLPEEGLKFMVYLQKENIIDESGMPKERFSAEFPKEGPSILRIQQVVRGDSAAYFCASSPNTGQGNEQFFGPGTRLTVL.

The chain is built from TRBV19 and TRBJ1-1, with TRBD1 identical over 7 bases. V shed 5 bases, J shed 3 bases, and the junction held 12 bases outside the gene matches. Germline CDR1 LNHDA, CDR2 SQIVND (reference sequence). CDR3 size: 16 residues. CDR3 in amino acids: CASSSNRPQGYTEAFF. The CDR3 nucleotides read TGTGCCAGTAGTTCCAACCGGCCACAGGGGTACACTGAAGCTTTCTTT. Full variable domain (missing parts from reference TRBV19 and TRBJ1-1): DGGITQSPKYLFRKEGQNVTLSCEQNLNHDAMYWYRQDPGQGLRLIYYSQIVNDFQKGDIAEGYSVSREKKESFPLTVTSAQKNPTAFYLCASSSNRPQGYTEAFFGQGTRLTVV.

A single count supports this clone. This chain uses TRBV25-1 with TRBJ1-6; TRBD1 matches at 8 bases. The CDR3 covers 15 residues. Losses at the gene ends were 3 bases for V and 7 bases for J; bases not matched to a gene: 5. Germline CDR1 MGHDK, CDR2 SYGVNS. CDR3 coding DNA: TGTGCCAGCAGTGACTGGGGACAGGACAATTCACCCCTCCACTTT. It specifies CASSDWGQDNSPLHF.

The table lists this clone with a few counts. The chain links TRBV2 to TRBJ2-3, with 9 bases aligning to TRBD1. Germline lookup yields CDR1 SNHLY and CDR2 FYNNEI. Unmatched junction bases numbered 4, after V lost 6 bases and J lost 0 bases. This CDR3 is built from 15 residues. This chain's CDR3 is CASSVTGGSTDTQYF. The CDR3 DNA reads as TGTGCCAGCAGCGTGACAGGGGGAAGCACAGATACGCAGTATTTT.